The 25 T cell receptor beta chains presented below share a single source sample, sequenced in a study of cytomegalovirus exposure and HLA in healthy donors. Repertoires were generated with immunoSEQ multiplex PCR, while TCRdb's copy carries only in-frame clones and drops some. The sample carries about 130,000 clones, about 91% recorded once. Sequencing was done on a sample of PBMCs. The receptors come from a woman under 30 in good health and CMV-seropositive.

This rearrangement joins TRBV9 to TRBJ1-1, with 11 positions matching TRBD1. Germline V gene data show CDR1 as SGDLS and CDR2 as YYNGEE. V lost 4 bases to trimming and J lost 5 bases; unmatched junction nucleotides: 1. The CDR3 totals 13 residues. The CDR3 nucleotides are TGTGCCAGCAGCTGGGACAGGGGGACTGAAGCTTTCTTT. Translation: CASSWDRGTEAFF.

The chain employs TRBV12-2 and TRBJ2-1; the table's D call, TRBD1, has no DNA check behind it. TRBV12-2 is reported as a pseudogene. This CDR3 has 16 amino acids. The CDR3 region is CASRLARQAGYDEQFF. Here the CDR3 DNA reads TGTGCAAGTCGCTTAGCACGACAAGCTGGGTACGATGAGCAGTTCTTC.

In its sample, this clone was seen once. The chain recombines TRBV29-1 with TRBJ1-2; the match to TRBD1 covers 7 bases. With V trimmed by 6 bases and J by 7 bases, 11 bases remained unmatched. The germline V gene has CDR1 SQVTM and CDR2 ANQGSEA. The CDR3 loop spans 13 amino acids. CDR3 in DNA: TGCAGCGTGTCAGGGGGGTCGGGTGGTGGCTACACCTTC. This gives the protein CSVSGGSGGGYTF.

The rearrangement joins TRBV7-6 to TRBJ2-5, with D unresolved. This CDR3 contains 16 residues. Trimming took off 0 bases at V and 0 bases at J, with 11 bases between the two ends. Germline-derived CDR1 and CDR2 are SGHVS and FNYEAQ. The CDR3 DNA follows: TGTGCCAGCAGCTTAGCGCAATCGCAGAACCAAGAGACCCAGTACTTC. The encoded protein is CASSLAQSQNQETQYF. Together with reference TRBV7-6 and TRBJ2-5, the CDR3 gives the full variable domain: GAGVSQSPRYKVTKRGQDVALRCDPISGHVSLYWYRQALGQGPEFLTYFNYEAQQDKSGLPNDRFSAERPEGSISTLTIQRTEQRDSAMYRCASSLAQSQNQETQYFGPGTRLLVL.

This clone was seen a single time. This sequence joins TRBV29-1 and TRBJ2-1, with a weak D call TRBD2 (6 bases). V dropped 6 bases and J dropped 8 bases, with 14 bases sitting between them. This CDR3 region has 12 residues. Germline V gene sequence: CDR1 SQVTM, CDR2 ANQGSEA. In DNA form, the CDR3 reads TGCAGCGTGGCGGGGCAGGGCTATGAGCAGTTCTTC. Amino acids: CSVAGQGYEQFF.

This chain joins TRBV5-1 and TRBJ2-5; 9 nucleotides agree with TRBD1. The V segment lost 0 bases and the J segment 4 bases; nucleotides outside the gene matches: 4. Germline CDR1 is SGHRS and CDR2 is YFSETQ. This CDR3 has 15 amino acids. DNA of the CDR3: TGCGCCAGCAGCTTGGGACAGGGGGTTCGAGAGACCCAGTACTTC. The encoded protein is CASSLGQGVRETQYF.

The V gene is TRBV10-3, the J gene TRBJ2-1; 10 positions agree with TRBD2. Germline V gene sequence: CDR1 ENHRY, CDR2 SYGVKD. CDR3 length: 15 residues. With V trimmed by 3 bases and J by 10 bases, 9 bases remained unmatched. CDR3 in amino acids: CAISDLAGGRREQFF. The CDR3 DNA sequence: TGTGCCATCAGTGATTTAGCGGGGGGCCGTCGGGAGCAGTTCTTC.

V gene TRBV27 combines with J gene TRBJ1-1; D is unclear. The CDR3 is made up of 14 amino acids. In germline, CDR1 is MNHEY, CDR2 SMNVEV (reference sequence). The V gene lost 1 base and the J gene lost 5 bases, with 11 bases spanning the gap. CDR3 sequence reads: CASSLYGIPTEAFF. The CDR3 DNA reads TGTGCCAGCAGTTTATACGGGATTCCGACTGAAGCTTTCTTT.

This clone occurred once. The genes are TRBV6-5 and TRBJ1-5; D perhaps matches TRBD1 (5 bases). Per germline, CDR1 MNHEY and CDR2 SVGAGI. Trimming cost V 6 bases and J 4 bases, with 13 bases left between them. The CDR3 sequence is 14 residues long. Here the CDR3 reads CASRRDGGNQPQHF. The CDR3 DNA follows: TGTGCCAGCAGGCGCGACGGGGGGAATCAGCCCCAGCATTTT.

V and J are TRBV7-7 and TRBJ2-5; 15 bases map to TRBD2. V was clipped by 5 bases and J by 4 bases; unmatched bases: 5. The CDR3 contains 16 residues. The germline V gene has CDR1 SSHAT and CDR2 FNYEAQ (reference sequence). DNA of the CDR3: TGTGCCAGCAGCCCAGGGACTAGCGGGGGGAGAGAGACCCAGTACTTC. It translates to CASSPGTSGGRETQYF.

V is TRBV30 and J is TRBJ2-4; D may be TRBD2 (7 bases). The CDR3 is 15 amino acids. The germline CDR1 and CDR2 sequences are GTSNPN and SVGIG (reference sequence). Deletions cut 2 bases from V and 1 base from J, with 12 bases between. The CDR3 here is CAWSRGGGAKNIQYF. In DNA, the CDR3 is TGTGCCTGGAGTCGAGGGGGAGGGGCCAAAAACATTCAGTACTTC. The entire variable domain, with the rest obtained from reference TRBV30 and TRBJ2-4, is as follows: SQTIHQWPATLVQPVGSPLSLECTVEGTSNPNLYWYRQAAGRGLQLLFYSVGIGQISSEVPQNLSASRPQDRQFILSSKKLLLSDSGFYLCAWSRGGGAKNIQYFGAGTRLSVL.

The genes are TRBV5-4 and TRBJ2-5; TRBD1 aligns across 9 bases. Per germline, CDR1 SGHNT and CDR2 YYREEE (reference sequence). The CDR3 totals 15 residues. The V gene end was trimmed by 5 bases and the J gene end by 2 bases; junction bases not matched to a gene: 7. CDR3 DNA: TGTGCCAGCAGGCCAGGGACAGGGTTTCAAGAGACCCAGTACTTC. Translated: CASRPGTGFQETQYF.

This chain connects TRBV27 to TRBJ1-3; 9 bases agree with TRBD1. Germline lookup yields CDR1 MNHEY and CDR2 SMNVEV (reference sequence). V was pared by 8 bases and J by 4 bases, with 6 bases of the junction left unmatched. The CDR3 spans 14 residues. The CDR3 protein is CASGDRASGNTIYF. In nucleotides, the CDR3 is TGTGCCAGCGGGGACAGGGCCTCGGGAAACACCATATATTTT.

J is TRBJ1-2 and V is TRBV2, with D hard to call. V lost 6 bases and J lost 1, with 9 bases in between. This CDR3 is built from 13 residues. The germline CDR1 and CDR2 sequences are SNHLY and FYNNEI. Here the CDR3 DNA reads TGTGCCAGCAGGGAAACACGTAACTATGGCTACACCTTC. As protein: CASRETRNYGYTF.

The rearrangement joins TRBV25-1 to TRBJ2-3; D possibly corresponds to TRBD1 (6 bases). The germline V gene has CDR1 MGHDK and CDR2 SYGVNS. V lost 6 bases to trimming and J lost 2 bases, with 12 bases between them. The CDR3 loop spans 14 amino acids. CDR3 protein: CASSRGHSTDTQYF. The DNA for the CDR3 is TGTGCCAGCAGCAGGGGACATTCCACAGATACGCAGTATTTT.

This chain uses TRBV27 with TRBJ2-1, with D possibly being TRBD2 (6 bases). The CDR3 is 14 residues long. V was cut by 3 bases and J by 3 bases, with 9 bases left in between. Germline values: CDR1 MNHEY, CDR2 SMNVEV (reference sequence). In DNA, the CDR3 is TGTGCCAGCAGTTTCTACGGGGGCTACAATGAGCAGTTCTTC. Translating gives CASSFYGGYNEQFF.

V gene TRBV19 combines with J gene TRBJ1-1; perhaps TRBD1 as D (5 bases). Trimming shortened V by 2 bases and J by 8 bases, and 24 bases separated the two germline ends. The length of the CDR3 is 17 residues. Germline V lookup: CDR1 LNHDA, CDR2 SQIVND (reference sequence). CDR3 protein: CASSIPGVRTRPREAFF. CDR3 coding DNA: TGTGCCAGTAGTATACCGGGGGTTCGCACACGACCTCGGGAAGCTTTCTTT.

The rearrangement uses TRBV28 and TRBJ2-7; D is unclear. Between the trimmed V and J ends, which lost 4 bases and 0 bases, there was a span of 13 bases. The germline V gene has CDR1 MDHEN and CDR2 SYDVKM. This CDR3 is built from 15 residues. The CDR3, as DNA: TGTGCCAGCAGTTCAGAAGCGTCAGCCTCCTACGAGCAGTACTTC. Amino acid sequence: CASSSEASASYEQYF.

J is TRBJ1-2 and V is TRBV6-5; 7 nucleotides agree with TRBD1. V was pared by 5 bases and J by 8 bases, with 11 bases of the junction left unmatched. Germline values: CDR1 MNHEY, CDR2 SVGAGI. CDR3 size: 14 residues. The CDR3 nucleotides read TGTGCCAGCAGTAAACAGGACAGGTGGAAGGGCTACACCTTC. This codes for CASSKQDRWKGYTF.

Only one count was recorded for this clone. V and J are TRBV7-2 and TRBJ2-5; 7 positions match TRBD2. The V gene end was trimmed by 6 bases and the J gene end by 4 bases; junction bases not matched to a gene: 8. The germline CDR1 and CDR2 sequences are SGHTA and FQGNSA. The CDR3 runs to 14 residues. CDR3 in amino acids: CASRRRLASETQYF. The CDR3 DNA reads TGTGCCAGCAGGCGAAGACTAGCTTCAGAGACCCAGTACTTC.

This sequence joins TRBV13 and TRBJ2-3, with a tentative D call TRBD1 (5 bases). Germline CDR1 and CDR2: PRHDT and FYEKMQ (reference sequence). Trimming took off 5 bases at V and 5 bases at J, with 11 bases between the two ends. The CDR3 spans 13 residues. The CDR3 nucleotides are TGTGCCAGCAGCCCTGAGACAGAAGATACGCAGTATTTT. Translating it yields CASSPETEDTQYF.

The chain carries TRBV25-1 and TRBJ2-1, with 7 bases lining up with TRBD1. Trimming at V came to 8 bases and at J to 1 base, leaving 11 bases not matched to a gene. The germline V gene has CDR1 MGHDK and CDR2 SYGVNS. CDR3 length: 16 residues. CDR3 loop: CASAPGPGGSYNEQFF. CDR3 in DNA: TGTGCCAGCGCTCCCGGTCCAGGGGGTTCCTACAATGAGCAGTTCTTC.

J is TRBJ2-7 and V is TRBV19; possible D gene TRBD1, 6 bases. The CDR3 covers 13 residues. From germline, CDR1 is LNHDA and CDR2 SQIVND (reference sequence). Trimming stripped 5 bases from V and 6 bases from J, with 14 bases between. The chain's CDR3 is CASSEQGPAEQYF. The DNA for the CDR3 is TGTGCCAGTAGTGAACAGGGCCCGGCCGAGCAGTACTTC.

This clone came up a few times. The chain's CDR3 is CSATGEGGYTF. The CDR3 coding sequence is TGCAGCGCGACAGGGGAAGGTGGCTACACCTTC. The chain uses TRBV29-1 and TRBJ1-2, with 8 bases aligning to TRBD1. V lost 7 bases to trimming and J lost 7 bases; unmatched junction nucleotides: 5. CDR1 and CDR2 (germline): SQVTM, ANQGSEA. This CDR3 is 11 amino acids long.

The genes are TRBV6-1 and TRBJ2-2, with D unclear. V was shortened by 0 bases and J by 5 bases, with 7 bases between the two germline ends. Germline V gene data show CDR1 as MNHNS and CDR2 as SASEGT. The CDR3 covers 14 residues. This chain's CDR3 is CASSEALRTGELFF. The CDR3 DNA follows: TGTGCCAGCAGTGAAGCGCTGAGGACCGGGGAGCTGTTTTTT.